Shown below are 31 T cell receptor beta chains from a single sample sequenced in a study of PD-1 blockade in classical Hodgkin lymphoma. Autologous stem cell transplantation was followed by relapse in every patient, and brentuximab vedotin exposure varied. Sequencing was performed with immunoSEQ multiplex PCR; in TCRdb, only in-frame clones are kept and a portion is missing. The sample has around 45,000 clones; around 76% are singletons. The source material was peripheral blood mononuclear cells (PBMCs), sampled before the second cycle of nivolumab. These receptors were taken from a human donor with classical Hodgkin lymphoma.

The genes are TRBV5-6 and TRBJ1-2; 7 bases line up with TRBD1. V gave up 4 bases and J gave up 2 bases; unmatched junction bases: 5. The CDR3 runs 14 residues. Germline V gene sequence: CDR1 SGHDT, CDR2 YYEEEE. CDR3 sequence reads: CASSPDRENYGYTF. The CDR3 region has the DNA TGTGCCAGCAGCCCAGACAGGGAGAACTATGGCTACACCTTC. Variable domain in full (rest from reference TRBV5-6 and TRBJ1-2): DAGVTQSPTHLIKTRGQQVTLRCSPKSGHDTVSWYQQALGQGPQFIFQYYEEEERQRGNFPDRFSGHQFPNYSSELNVNALLLGDSALYLCASSPDRENYGYTFGSGTRLTVV.

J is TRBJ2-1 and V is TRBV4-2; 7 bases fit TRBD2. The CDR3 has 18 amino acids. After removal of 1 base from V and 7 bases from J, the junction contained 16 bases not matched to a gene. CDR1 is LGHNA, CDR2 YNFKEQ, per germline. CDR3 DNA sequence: TGTGCCAGCAGCCAAGCCACTACCGGGCCCTGGGGGGGGAATGAGCAGTTCTTC. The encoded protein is CASSQATTGPWGGNEQFF.

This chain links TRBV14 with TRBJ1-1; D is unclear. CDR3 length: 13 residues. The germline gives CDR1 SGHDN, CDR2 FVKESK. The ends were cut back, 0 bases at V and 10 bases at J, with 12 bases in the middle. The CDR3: CASSQEDVRGAFF. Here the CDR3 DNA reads TGTGCCAGCAGCCAAGAGGATGTTCGGGGAGCTTTCTTT.

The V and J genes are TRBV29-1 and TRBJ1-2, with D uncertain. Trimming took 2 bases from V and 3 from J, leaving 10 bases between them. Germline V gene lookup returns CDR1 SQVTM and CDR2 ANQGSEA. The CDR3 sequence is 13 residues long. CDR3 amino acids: CSVEPYQDYGYTF. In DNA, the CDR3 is TGCAGCGTTGAACCGTATCAAGACTATGGCTACACCTTC.

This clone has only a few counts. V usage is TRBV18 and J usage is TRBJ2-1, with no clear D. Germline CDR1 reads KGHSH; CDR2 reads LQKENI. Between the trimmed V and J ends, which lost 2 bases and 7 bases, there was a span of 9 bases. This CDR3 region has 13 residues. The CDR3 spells CASSPKDGNEQFF. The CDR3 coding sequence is TGTGCCAGCTCACCAAAGGACGGGAATGAGCAGTTCTTC.

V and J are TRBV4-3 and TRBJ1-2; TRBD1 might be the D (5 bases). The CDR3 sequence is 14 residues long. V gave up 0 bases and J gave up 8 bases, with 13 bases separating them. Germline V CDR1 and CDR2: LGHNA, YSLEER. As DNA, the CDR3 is TGCGCCAGCAGCCAAGATCTGGGGGACTGGGGCTACACCTTC. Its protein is CASSQDLGDWGYTF.

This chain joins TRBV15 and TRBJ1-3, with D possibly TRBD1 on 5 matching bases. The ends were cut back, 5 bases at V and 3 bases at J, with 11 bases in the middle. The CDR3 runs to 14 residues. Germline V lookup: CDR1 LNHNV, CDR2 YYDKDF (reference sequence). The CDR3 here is CATSPGGSGNTIYF. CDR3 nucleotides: TGTGCCACCAGCCCGGGGGGGAGTGGAAACACCATATATTTT.

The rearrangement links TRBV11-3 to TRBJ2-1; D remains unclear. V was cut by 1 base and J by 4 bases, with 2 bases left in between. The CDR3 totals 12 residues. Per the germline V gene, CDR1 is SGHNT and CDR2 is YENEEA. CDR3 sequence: CASSLGYNEQFF. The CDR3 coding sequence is TGTGCCAGCAGCTTAGGGTACAATGAGCAGTTCTTC.

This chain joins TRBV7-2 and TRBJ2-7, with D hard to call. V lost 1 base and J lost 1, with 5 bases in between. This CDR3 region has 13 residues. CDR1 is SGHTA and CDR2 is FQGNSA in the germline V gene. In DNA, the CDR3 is TGTGCCAGCAGCTTAGATCCTTCCTACGAGCAGTACTTC. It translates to CASSLDPSYEQYF. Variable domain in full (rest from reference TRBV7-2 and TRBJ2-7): GAGVSQSPSNKVTEKGKDVELRCDPISGHTALYWYRQSLGQGLEFLIYFQGNSAPDKSGLPSDRFSAERTGGSVSTLTIQRTQQEDSAVYLCASSLDPSYEQYFGPGTRLTVT.

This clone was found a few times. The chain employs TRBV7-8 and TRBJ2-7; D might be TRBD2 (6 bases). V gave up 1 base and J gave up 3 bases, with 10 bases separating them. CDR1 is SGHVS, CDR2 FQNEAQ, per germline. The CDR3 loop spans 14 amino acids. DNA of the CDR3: TGTGCCAGCAGCTTAGTGGCGGGAAGCTACGAGCAGTACTTC. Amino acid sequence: CASSLVAGSYEQYF.

The CDR3 reads CASSPRDRVTEAFF. The CDR3 nucleotides read TGTGCCAGCAGCCCAAGAGACAGGGTTACTGAAGCTTTCTTT. V usage is TRBV7-9 and J usage is TRBJ1-1, with TRBD1 matching 7 bases. CDR3 length: 14 amino acids. V lost 5 bases to trimming and J lost 5 bases; unmatched junction nucleotides: 8. The germline V gene encodes CDR1 SEHNR and CDR2 FQNEAQ (reference sequence).

The CDR3 sequence: CASSYGLAGGVVWETQYF. In nucleotides, the CDR3 is TGTGCCAGCAGCTACGGACTAGCGGGAGGAGTTGTTTGGGAGACCCAGTACTTC. The chain joins TRBV5-5 to TRBJ2-5, with TRBD2 identical over 14 bases. Germline loops: CDR1 SGHKS, CDR2 YYEKEE (reference sequence). V shed 3 bases and J 5 bases; nucleotides not matched to a gene: 12. The CDR3 runs 18 residues.

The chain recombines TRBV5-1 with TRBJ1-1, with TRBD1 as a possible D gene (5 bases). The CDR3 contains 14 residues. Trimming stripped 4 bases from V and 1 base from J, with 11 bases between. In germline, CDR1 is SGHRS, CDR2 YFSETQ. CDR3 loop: CASSPGTANTEAFF. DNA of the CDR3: TGCGCCAGCAGCCCCGGGACGGCGAACACTGAAGCTTTCTTT.

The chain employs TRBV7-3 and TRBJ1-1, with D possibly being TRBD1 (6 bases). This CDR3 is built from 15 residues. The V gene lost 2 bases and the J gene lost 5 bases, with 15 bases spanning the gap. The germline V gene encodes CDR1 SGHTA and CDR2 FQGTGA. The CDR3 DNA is TGTGCCAGCAGCTTATGGGGAAACAGGGAAACTGAAGCTTTCTTT. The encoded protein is CASSLWGNRETEAFF.

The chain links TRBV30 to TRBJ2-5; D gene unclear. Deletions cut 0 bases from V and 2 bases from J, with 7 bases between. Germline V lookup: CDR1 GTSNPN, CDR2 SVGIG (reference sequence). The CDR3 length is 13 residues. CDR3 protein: CAWSVQPQETQYF. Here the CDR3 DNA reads TGTGCCTGGAGTGTTCAACCTCAAGAGACCCAGTACTTC.

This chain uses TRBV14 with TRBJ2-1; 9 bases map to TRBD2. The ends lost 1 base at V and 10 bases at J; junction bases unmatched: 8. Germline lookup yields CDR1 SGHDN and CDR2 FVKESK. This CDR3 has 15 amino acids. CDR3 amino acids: CASSQGPGLAREQFF. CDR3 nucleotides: TGTGCCAGCAGCCAAGGTCCGGGACTAGCAAGGGAGCAGTTCTTC. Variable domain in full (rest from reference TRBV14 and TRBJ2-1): EAGVTQFPSHSVIEKGQTVTLRCDPISGHDNLYWYRRVMGKEIKFLLHFVKESKQDESGMPNNRFLAERTGGTYSTLKVQPAELEDSGVYFCASSQGPGLAREQFFGPGTRLTVL.

CDR3 amino acids: CASSLPPIRDSYEQYF. The CDR3 DNA reads as TGTGCCAGCAGTTTACCTCCAATACGGGACTCCTACGAGCAGTACTTC. This chain uses TRBV28 with TRBJ2-7; possible D gene TRBD2, 5 bases. The CDR3 covers 16 residues. The germline V gene has CDR1 MDHEN and CDR2 SYDVKM. The ends were cut back, 2 bases at V and 0 bases at J, with 14 bases in the middle.

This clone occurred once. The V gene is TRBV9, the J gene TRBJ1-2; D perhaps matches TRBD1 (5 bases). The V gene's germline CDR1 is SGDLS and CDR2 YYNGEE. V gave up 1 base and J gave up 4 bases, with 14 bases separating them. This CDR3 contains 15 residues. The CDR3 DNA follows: TGTGCCAGCAGCGTATCGGGACTGACTTCCTATGGCTACACCTTC. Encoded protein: CASSVSGLTSYGYTF.

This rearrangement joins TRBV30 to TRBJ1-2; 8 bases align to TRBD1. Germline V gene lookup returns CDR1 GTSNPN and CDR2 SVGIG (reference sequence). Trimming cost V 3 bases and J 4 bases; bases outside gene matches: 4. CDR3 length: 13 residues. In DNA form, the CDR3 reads TGTGCCTGGAGCATAGGACAGGGCTATGGCTACACCTTC. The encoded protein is CAWSIGQGYGYTF. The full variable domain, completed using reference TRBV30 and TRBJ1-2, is SQTIHQWPATLVQPVGSPLSLECTVEGTSNPNLYWYRQAAGRGLQLLFYSVGIGQISSEVPQNLSASRPQDRQFILSSKKLLLSDSGFYLCAWSIGQGYGYTFGSGTRLTVV.

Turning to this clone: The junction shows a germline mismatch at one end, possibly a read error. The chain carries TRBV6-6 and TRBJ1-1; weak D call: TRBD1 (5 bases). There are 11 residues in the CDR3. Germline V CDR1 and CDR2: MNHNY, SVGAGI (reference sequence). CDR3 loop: CVSSHGGEAFF. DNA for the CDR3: TGTGTCAGCAGTCATGGGGGTGAAGCTTTCTTT.

CDR3 in DNA: TGTGCCAGCAGAAAACCGGGCTCCCGCGAGCAGTACTTC. It translates to CASRKPGSREQYF. This sequence joins TRBV27 and TRBJ2-7; D is undetermined. The CDR3 sequence is 13 residues long. The germline CDR1 and CDR2 sequences are MNHEY and SMNVEV (reference sequence). Deletions cut 6 bases from V and 6 bases from J, with 15 bases between.

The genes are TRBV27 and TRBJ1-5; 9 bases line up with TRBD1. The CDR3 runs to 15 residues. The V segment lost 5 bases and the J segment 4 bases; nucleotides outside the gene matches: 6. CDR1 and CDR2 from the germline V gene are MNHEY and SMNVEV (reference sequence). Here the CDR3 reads CASSPRDRENQPQHF. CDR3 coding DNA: TGTGCCAGCAGTCCCCGGGACAGGGAAAATCAGCCCCAGCATTTT.

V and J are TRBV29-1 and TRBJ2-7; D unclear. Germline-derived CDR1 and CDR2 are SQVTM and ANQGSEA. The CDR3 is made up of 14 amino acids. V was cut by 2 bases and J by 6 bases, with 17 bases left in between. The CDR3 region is CSVEIGPGWGEQYF. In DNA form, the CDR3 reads TGCAGCGTTGAAATAGGGCCCGGCTGGGGCGAGCAGTACTTC.

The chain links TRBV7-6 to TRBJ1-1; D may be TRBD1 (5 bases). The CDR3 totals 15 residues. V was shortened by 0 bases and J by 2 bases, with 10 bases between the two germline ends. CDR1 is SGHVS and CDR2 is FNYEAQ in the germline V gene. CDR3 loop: CASSLARGINTEAFF. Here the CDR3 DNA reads TGTGCCAGCAGCTTAGCGCGGGGCATAAACACTGAAGCTTTCTTT.

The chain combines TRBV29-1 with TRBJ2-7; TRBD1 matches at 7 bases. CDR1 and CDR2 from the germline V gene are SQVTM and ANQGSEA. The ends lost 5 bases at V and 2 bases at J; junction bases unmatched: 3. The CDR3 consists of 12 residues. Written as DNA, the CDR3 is TGCAGCGTTAGCGGACAGGCCTACGAGCAGTACTTC. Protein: CSVSGQAYEQYF.

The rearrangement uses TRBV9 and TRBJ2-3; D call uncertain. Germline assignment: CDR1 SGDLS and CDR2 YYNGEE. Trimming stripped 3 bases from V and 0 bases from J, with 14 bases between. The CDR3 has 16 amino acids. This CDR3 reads CASSDPGSPSTDTQYF. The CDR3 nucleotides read TGTGCCAGCAGCGATCCGGGCAGCCCTAGCACAGATACGCAGTATTTT.

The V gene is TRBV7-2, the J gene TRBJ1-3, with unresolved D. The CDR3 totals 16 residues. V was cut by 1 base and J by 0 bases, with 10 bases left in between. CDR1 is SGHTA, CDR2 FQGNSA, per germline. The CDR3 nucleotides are TGTGCCAGCAGCTTAGTGCTACCTCCCTCTGGAAACACCATATATTTT. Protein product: CASSLVLPPSGNTIYF.

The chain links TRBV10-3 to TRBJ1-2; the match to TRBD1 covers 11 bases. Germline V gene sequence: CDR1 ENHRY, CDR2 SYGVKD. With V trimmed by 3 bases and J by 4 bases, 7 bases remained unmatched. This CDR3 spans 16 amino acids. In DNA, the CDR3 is TGTGCCATCAGTGACCGGGTGGGGACAGGGGGCTATGGCTACACCTTC. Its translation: CAISDRVGTGGYGYTF.

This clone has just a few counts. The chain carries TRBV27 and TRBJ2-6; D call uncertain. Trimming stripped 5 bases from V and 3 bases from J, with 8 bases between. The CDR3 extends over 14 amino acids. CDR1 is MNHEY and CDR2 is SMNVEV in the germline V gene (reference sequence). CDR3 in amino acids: CASSIYRGANVLTF. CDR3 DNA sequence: TGTGCCAGCAGTATTTATCGTGGGGCCAACGTCCTGACTTTC.

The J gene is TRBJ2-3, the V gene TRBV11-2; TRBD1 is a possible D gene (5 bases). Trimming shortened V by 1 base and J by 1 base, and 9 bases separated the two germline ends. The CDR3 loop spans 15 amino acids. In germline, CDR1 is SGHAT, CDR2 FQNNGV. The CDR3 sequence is CASSLGTYGTDTQYF. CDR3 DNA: TGTGCCAGCAGCTTAGGGACATATGGCACAGATACGCAGTATTTT. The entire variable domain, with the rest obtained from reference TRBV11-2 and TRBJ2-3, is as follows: EAGVAQSPRYKIIEKRQSVAFWCNPISGHATLYWYQQILGQGPKLLIQFQNNGVVDDSQLPKDRFSAERLKGVDSTLKIQPAKLEDSAVYLCASSLGTYGTDTQYFGPGTRLTVL.

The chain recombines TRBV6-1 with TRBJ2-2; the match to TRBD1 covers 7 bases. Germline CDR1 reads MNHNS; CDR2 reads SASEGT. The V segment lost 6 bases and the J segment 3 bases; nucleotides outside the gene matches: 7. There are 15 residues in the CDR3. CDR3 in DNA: TGTGCCAGCAGACGAGGGGGCGCGGACACCGGGGAGCTGTTTTTT. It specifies CASRRGGADTGELFF.